The 30 T cell receptor beta chains reported below all come from one sample, sequenced in a study of blood T cell repertoires in COVID-19. Profiling relied on immunoSEQ multiplex PCR, and the TCRdb table lists in-frame clones only, not all of them. The sample holds approximately 170,000 clones; about 81% are singletons and the top ten take approximately 10%. Sequenced input: peripheral blood. These TCRs come from a human donor in a cohort sampled during active COVID-19.

This sequence joins TRBV5-1 and TRBJ2-2; the D gene is possibly TRBD2 (5 bases). Trimming removed 1 base from V and 0 bases from J, with 10 bases in between. This CDR3 spans 16 amino acids. The V gene's germline CDR1 is SGHRS and CDR2 YFSETQ. CDR3 bases: TGCGCCAGCAGCTTGAATCCGGGGACGAACACCGGGGAGCTGTTTTTT. This gives the protein CASSLNPGTNTGELFF.

For the CDR3, the DNA is TGTGCCTGGGACGGGGGTGGGACCCAGTACTTC. The encoded protein is CAWDGGGTQYF. The chain has TRBV30 and TRBJ2-5; a weak D match, TRBD2 (6 bases). V dropped 5 bases and J dropped 7 bases, with 11 bases sitting between them. Germline V gives CDR1 GTSNPN, CDR2 SVGIG (reference sequence). The CDR3 is 11 residues long.

The chain employs TRBV7-9 and TRBJ2-3; TRBD1 is a possible D gene (6 bases). V dropped 7 bases and J dropped 1 base, with 9 bases sitting between them. The CDR3 sequence is 13 residues long. Germline V lookup: CDR1 SEHNR, CDR2 FQNEAQ (reference sequence). As DNA, the CDR3 is TGTGCCAGCACAGGGGCCCGCACAGATACGCAGTATTTT. This gives the protein CASTGARTDTQYF.

The chain couples TRBV12-3 or TRBV12-4 to TRBJ2-3, with unresolved D. Trimming took 10 bases from V and 1 from J, leaving 12 bases between them. The CDR3 covers 13 residues. The CDR3 reads CAIKEYGTDTQYF. The CDR3 bases are TGTGCCATTAAGGAGTACGGCACAGATACGCAGTATTTT.

The V and J genes are TRBV5-6 and TRBJ1-5; the match to TRBD1 covers 7 bases. The trim removed 2 bases at V and 7 bases at J, leaving 15 bases unmatched. Germline V gene sequence: CDR1 SGHDT, CDR2 YYEEEE. CDR3 size: 17 residues. CDR3 nucleotides: TGTGCCAGCAGCTTTGTAGTTACCAGGGGGTTTGAACAGCCCCAGCATTTT. Protein: CASSFVVTRGFEQPQHF.

This clone was found once. The chain recombines TRBV10-3 with TRBJ1-4; 7 bases are a match to TRBD1. The CDR3 length is 14 residues. CDR1 ENHRY and CDR2 SYGVKD come from the germline V gene. V lost 6 bases, J lost 6 bases, and 7 bases stayed unmatched. The CDR3 here is CAISRTGGDEKLFF. CDR3 DNA sequence: TGTGCCATCAGCCGGACAGGAGGGGATGAAAAACTGTTTTTT.

This chain links TRBV6-2 or TRBV6-3 with TRBJ2-7, with 10 bases that match TRBD1. CDR3 length: 16 residues. V gave up 5 bases and J gave up 7 bases; unmatched junction bases: 14. CDR1 and CDR2 from the germline V gene are MNHEY and SVGEGT. CDR3 sequence reads: CASSRPGTGVVEEQYF. CDR3 bases: TGTGCCAGCAGTCGGCCCGGGACAGGGGTCGTTGAGGAGCAGTACTTC.

V is TRBV29-1 and J is TRBJ2-5; D gene ambiguous. In germline, CDR1 is SQVTM, CDR2 ANQGSEA. The CDR3 consists of 14 residues. V was pared by 6 bases and J by 3 bases, with 17 bases between. The CDR3 region is CSVTRVGEKETQYF. The CDR3, as DNA: TGCAGCGTGACCCGGGTCGGAGAAAAAGAGACCCAGTACTTC.

The chain recombines TRBV18 with TRBJ1-5; weak D call: TRBD1 (6 bases). Trimming removed 5 bases from V and 4 bases from J, with 9 bases in between. The CDR3 totals 13 residues. CDR1 is KGHSH, CDR2 LQKENI, per germline. The CDR3 region is CASSEGQNQPQHF. CDR3 sequence (DNA): TGTGCCAGCTCAGAGGGACAAAATCAGCCCCAGCATTTT.

This clone came up a few times. The gene calls are TRBV15 and TRBJ1-5, with 9 positions matching TRBD1. CDR1 and CDR2 (germline): LNHNV, YYDKDF (reference sequence). The CDR3 consists of 17 residues. V was pared by 3 bases and J by 6 bases, with 12 bases of the junction left unmatched. The CDR3 bases are TGTGCCACCAGCAGCCCGGACAGGGGACGGATTAGTCAGCCCCAGCATTTT. This gives the protein CATSSPDRGRISQPQHF.

This chain links TRBV30 with TRBJ2-1; 9 nucleotides agree with TRBD1. V trimming: 0 bases; J trimming: 2 bases; junction bases outside the gene matches: 2. CDR3 length equals 15 residues. Germline CDR1 GTSNPN, CDR2 SVGIG (reference sequence). The CDR3 nucleotides are TGTGCCTGGAGTGTAAACAGGGGGCCCTACAATGAGCAGTTCTTC. Translating gives CAWSVNRGPYNEQFF.

This clone was detected a few times. This sequence joins TRBV14 and TRBJ2-5; 8 nucleotides agree with TRBD1. Trimming cost V 0 bases and J 5 bases; bases outside gene matches: 8. The germline V gene encodes CDR1 SGHDN and CDR2 FVKESK. The CDR3 has 16 amino acids. CDR3 nucleotide sequence: TGTGCCAGCAGCCAAGATTGGACAGGGCGGTGGGAGACCCAGTACTTC. Translation: CASSQDWTGRWETQYF.

This sequence joins TRBV6-5 and TRBJ1-1, with 9 bases that match TRBD1. The germline V gene has CDR1 MNHEY and CDR2 SVGAGI. Germline trimming cut 2 bases from V and 5 bases from J; bases unmatched to any gene: 3. This CDR3 has 14 amino acids. The CDR3 DNA reads as TGTGCCAGCAGTTACCGGACAGGGGAGACTGAAGCTTTCTTT. Translating it yields CASSYRTGETEAFF.

The chain is built from TRBV27 and TRBJ2-1; the match to TRBD2 covers 8 bases. Trimming cost V 6 bases and J 6 bases; bases outside gene matches: 7. Germline V lookup: CDR1 MNHEY, CDR2 SMNVEV (reference sequence). The CDR3 extends over 14 amino acids. CDR3 DNA sequence: TGTGCCAGCAGAACTAGCGGAGACGCCAATGAGCAGTTCTTC. Translated, it gives CASRTSGDANEQFF.

The J gene is TRBJ2-7, the V gene TRBV20-1; possible D gene TRBD2, 5 bases. Germline V gene sequence: CDR1 DFQATT, CDR2 SNEGSKA (reference sequence). This CDR3 has 11 residues. V gave up 6 bases and J gave up 5 bases, with 11 bases separating them. This CDR3 is CSATRTDEQYF. Written as DNA, the CDR3 is TGCAGTGCCACTCGGACTGACGAGCAGTACTTC.

V is TRBV19 and J is TRBJ2-5; TRBD2 might be the D (5 bases). Trimming took 5 bases from V and 5 from J, leaving 12 bases between them. Germline V CDR1 and CDR2: LNHDA, SQIVND (reference sequence). This CDR3 spans 13 amino acids. The CDR3 sequence is CASSPERVETQYF. DNA for the CDR3: TGTGCCAGTAGTCCGGAGAGGGTGGAGACCCAGTACTTC.

The chain recombines TRBV11-2 with TRBJ2-2, with D perhaps matching TRBD1 (5 bases). The V and J ends lost 8 bases and 0 bases respectively, with 10 bases between them. CDR3 length: 14 amino acids. Germline V gene lookup returns CDR1 SGHAT and CDR2 FQNNGV. Here the CDR3 DNA reads TGTGCCAGCGAGAAGACAGCGAACACCGGGGAGCTGTTTTTT. It yields the protein CASEKTANTGELFF.

V usage is TRBV28 and J usage is TRBJ2-1; maybe TRBD2 (5 bases). This CDR3 is built from 15 residues. Trimming removed 1 base at V and 3 bases at J, with 10 bases between. Germline loops: CDR1 MDHEN, CDR2 SYDVKM. CDR3 nucleotide sequence: TGTGCCAGCAGTTTATATGCTAGCCTCTACAATGAGCAGTTCTTC. Translated, it gives CASSLYASLYNEQFF.

This clone has a single count. This chain links TRBV29-1 with TRBJ2-7; perhaps TRBD2 as D (7 bases). CDR3 length: 14 amino acids. Between the trimmed V and J ends, which lost 6 bases and 2 bases, there was a span of 17 bases. Germline-derived CDR1 and CDR2 are SQVTM and ANQGSEA. In nucleotides, the CDR3 is TGCAGCGTGGACGCGGGGGCCGCAGCCTACGAGCAGTACTTC. Its translation is CSVDAGAAAYEQYF.

This clone was seen once. The rearrangement uses TRBV5-1 and TRBJ2-5; tentatively, D is TRBD2 (7 bases). Trimming pared 2 bases from V and 4 bases from J, leaving 15 bases between. Germline V gene data show CDR1 as SGHRS and CDR2 as YFSETQ. The CDR3 has 15 residues. This CDR3 is CASSLDQRGGETQYF. The CDR3 DNA reads as TGCGCCAGCAGCTTAGACCAAAGGGGGGGAGAGACCCAGTACTTC.

The count of this clone is one. V and J are TRBV30 and TRBJ1-1; tentatively, D is TRBD1 (6 bases). Trimming took 2 bases from V and 3 from J, leaving 13 bases between them. Germline CDR1 and CDR2: GTSNPN and SVGIG (reference sequence). The length of the CDR3 is 14 residues. In nucleotides, the CDR3 is TGTGCCTGGAGTCTGGGGGCGGGGGACACTGAAGCTTTCTTT. It encodes CAWSLGAGDTEAFF.

This clone was seen once. The chain combines TRBV24-1 with TRBJ2-1; 8 bases align to TRBD1. Germline CDR1 and CDR2: KGHDR and SFDVKD. The CDR3 is made up of 15 amino acids. V trimming: 3 bases; J trimming: 6 bases; junction bases outside the gene matches: 6. The CDR3 spells CATSDGRTGLNEQFF. Here the CDR3 DNA reads TGTGCCACCAGTGATGGCAGGACAGGGCTCAATGAGCAGTTCTTC.

This clone was seen once. V and J are TRBV19 and TRBJ2-5; 8 bases are shared with TRBD2. Germline trimming cut 6 bases from V and 5 bases from J; bases unmatched to any gene: 8. This CDR3 is built from 14 residues. CDR1 and CDR2 from the germline V gene are LNHDA and SQIVND (reference sequence). CDR3 nucleotides: TGTGCCAGTAGAAGAGCGGGGGCCCGGGAGACCCAGTACTTC. Its protein product is CASRRAGARETQYF.

This chain uses TRBV11-2 with TRBJ2-7; 8 bases are a match to TRBD2. The CDR3 loop spans 15 amino acids. Germline CDR1 and CDR2: SGHAT and FQNNGV. V lost 1 base, J lost 2 bases, and 4 bases stayed unmatched. The CDR3 region is CASSLVREEPYEQYF. CDR3 DNA: TGTGCCAGCAGCTTAGTGCGGGAGGAACCCTACGAGCAGTACTTC.

The chain employs TRBV4-3 and TRBJ2-2; D might be TRBD1 (6 bases). The CDR3 length is 12 residues. V dropped 0 bases and J dropped 13 bases, with 9 bases sitting between them. Germline lookup yields CDR1 LGHNA and CDR2 YSLEER. CDR3 region: CASSQDRGLLFF. Written as DNA, the CDR3 is TGCGCCAGCAGCCAAGACAGGGGTTTGCTGTTTTTT.

Here the CDR3 DNA reads TGTGCCAGCAGTTTTAAGCTCGGTGAGCAGTTCTTC. It encodes CASSFKLGEQFF. This sequence joins TRBV12-3 or TRBV12-4 and TRBJ2-1; no clear D. The CDR3 contains 12 residues. The V end was cut by 3 bases, the J end by 9 bases, with 9 bases between.

This chain links TRBV25-1 with TRBJ1-2; TRBD1 aligns across 8 bases. Germline CDR1 and CDR2: MGHDK and SYGVNS. J lost 8 bases, V lost 4 bases, and 15 bases had no gene match. There are 16 residues in the CDR3. The CDR3, as DNA: TGTGCCAGCAGTGGCCCAAGGACAGGGAGTATGTACGGCTACACCTTC. Its protein is CASSGPRTGSMYGYTF.

V gene TRBV28 combines with J gene TRBJ2-7; 9 bases are a match to TRBD1. CDR1 MDHEN and CDR2 SYDVKM come from the germline V gene. J gave up 9 bases and V 6 bases, and 15 bases lay outside the gene matches. The CDR3 is 15 residues long. The CDR3 DNA sequence: TGTGCCAGCAGGCCACCCACGGGACAGGGTGCCGCGCAGTACTTC. It is translated as CASRPPTGQGAAQYF.

The chain uses TRBV20-1 and TRBJ2-2; D might be TRBD1 (5 bases). CDR1 and CDR2 (germline): DFQATT, SNEGSKA (reference sequence). Trimming removed 3 bases at V and 4 bases at J, with 12 bases between. The CDR3 is 14 residues long. The CDR3 sequence: CSASQGQGTGELFF. The CDR3 nucleotides read TGCAGTGCTAGTCAGGGTCAGGGCACCGGGGAGCTGTTTTTT.

This chain uses TRBV9 with TRBJ1-5; 9 bases map to TRBD1. The CDR3 extends over 16 amino acids. The germline V gene has CDR1 SGDLS and CDR2 YYNGEE. Trimming took 3 bases from V and 4 from J; bases not matched to a gene: 8. The CDR3 is CASSAGQGQGNQPQHF. The CDR3 DNA reads as TGTGCCAGCAGCGCGGGACAGGGTCAAGGGAATCAGCCCCAGCATTTT.